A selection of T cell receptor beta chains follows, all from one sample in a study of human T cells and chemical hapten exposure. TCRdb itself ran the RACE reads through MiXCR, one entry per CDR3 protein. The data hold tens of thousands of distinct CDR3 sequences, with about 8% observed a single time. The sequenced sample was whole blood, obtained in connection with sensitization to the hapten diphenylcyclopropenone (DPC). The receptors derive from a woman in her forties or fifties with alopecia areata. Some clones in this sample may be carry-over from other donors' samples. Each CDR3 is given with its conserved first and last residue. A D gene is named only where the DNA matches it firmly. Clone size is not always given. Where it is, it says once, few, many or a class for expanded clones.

CDR3aa: CASSGRGDTQYF; CDR3nt: TGTGCCAGCAGTGGAAGAGGAGATACGCAGTATTTT; v_gene: TRBV6-1; len: 12; d_gene: NA; j_gene: TRBJ2-3; abundance: many
CDR3aa: CSVTGAGGEKLFF; CDR3nt: TGCAGCGTTACAGGGGCTGGGGGTGAAAAACTGTTTTTT; v_gene: TRBV29-1; len: 13; d_gene: TRBD1; j_gene: TRBJ1-4; abundance: many
CDR3aa: CASAPGQGFYEQYF; CDR3nt: TGTGCCAGCGCTCCGGGACAGGGGTTCTACGAGCAGTACTTC; v_gene: TRBV6-1; len: 14; d_gene: TRBD1; j_gene: TRBJ2-7; abundance: few
CDR3aa: CASSPGTASTDTQYF; CDR3nt: TGCGCCAGCAGCCCCGGGACGGCGTCCACAGATACGCAGTATTTT; v_gene: TRBV5-1; len: 15; d_gene: NA; j_gene: TRBJ2-3; abundance: few
CDR3aa: CASSFGRGLRGYTF; CDR3nt: TGTGCCAGCAGTTTCGGCAGGGGGCTGAGAGGCTACACCTTC; v_gene: TRBV12-3/TRBV12-4; len: 14; d_gene: TRBD1; j_gene: TRBJ1-2; abundance: few
CDR3aa: CASSSGTGANVLTF; CDR3nt: TGTGCCAGCAGCTCCGGGACAGGGGCCAACGTCCTGACTTTC; v_gene: TRBV5-4; len: 14; d_gene: NA; j_gene: TRBJ2-6; abundance: many
CDR3aa: CASSTTRGMNNSPLHF; CDR3nt: TGTGCCAGCAGCACTACCAGGGGGATGAATAATTCACCCCTCCACTTT; v_gene: TRBV14; len: 16; d_gene: TRBD1; j_gene: TRBJ1-6; abundance: NA
CDR3aa: CSVEVGGVRTDTQYF; CDR3nt: TGCAGCGTTGAAGTAGGGGGGGTCCGGACAGATACGCAGTATTTT; v_gene: TRBV29-1; len: 15; d_gene: NA; j_gene: TRBJ2-3; abundance: NA
CDR3aa: CSVEKGVNTEAFF; CDR3nt: TGCAGCGTTGAAAAGGGAGTGAACACTGAAGCTTTCTTT; v_gene: TRBV29-1; len: 13; d_gene: NA; j_gene: TRBJ1-1; abundance: NA
CDR3aa: CASSTFGQGISEKLFF; CDR3nt: TGTGCCAGCAGCACTTTCGGACAGGGGATATCTGAAAAACTGTTTTTT; v_gene: TRBV5-4; len: 16; d_gene: TRBD1; j_gene: TRBJ1-4; abundance: NA
CDR3aa: CASSLRQGLNEKLFF; CDR3nt: TGTGCCAGCAGCTTAAGACAGGGCCTGAATGAAAAACTGTTTTTT; v_gene: TRBV7-8; len: 15; d_gene: TRBD1; j_gene: TRBJ1-4; abundance: NA
CDR3aa: CSARYTGGRQPQHF; CDR3nt: TGCAGTGCTAGATACACTGGGGGGAGGCAGCCCCAGCATTTT; v_gene: TRBV20-1; len: 14; d_gene: NA; j_gene: TRBJ1-5; abundance: few
CDR3aa: CSARVWTNDREGNIQYF; CDR3nt: TGCAGTGCTAGAGTCTGGACTAATGATAGGGAGGGAAACATTCAGTACTTC; v_gene: TRBV20-1; len: 17; d_gene: TRBD2; j_gene: TRBJ2-4; abundance: NA
CDR3aa: CASSLSGITDTQYF; CDR3nt: TGTGCCAGCAGCCTTAGCGGGATAACAGATACGCAGTATTTT; v_gene: TRBV3-1; len: 14; d_gene: TRBD2; j_gene: TRBJ2-3; abundance: few
CDR3aa: CASSLVAGVLDTQYF; CDR3nt: TGTGCCAGCAGCTTAGTAGCGGGAGTGTTAGATACGCAGTATTTT; v_gene: TRBV11-2; len: 15; d_gene: TRBD2; j_gene: TRBJ2-3; abundance: few
CDR3aa: CASVRLAGGTDTQYF; CDR3nt: TGTGCCAGCGTGCGCCTAGCGGGAGGCACAGATACGCAGTATTTT; v_gene: TRBV2; len: 15; d_gene: TRBD2; j_gene: TRBJ2-3; abundance: few
CDR3aa: CASSPDRAIDDGYTF; CDR3nt: TGTGCCAGTAGTCCCGACAGGGCGATTGACGATGGCTACACCTTC; v_gene: TRBV19; len: 15; d_gene: TRBD1; j_gene: TRBJ1-2; abundance: few
CDR3aa: CASSLPMRGSDETQYF; CDR3nt: TGTGCCAGCAGCTTACCTATGAGGGGTAGCGATGAGACCCAGTACTTC; v_gene: TRBV7-8; len: 16; d_gene: NA; j_gene: TRBJ2-5; abundance: few
CDR3aa: CASSSQTRDGGKGVASYEQYF; CDR3nt: TGTGCCAGCAGCTCCCAAACCCGGGACGGGGGAAAGGGAGTTGCCTCCTACGAGCAGTACTTC; v_gene: TRBV21-1; len: 21; d_gene: NA; j_gene: TRBJ2-7; abundance: many
CDR3aa: CATSDPPGGTGNQPQHF; CDR3nt: TGTGCCACCAGTGATCCCCCCGGGGGAACGGGCAATCAGCCCCAGCATTTT; v_gene: TRBV24-1; len: 17; d_gene: NA; j_gene: TRBJ1-5; abundance: many
CDR3aa: CSARDRRLANTEAFF; CDR3nt: TGCAGTGCTAGAGATCGTCGCCTAGCGAACACTGAAGCTTTCTTT; v_gene: TRBV20-1; len: 15; d_gene: NA; j_gene: TRBJ1-1; abundance: few
CDR3aa: CASSRRDRSQYF; CDR3nt: TGTGCCAGCAGCCGCCGGGACAGAAGTCAGTACTTC; v_gene: TRBV5-6; len: 12; d_gene: TRBD1; j_gene: TRBJ2-7; abundance: NA
CDR3aa: CASSSDRIAEAFF; CDR3nt: TGTGCCAGCAGCTCCGACAGGATCGCTGAAGCTTTCTTT; v_gene: TRBV7-9; len: 13; d_gene: NA; j_gene: TRBJ1-1; abundance: many
CDR3aa: CASSISTAANYGYTF; CDR3nt: TGTGCCAGTAGTATTTCAACAGCTGCTAACTATGGCTACACCTTC; v_gene: TRBV19; len: 15; d_gene: NA; j_gene: TRBJ1-2; abundance: few
CDR3aa: CASSFGRNYGYTF; CDR3nt: TGTGCCAGCAGCTTCGGACGGAACTATGGCTACACCTTC; v_gene: TRBV7-9; len: 13; d_gene: NA; j_gene: TRBJ1-2; abundance: NA
CDR3aa: CASSQSGSRDEKLFF; CDR3nt: TGTGCCAGCAGCCAATCGGGCAGTAGAGATGAAAAACTGTTTTTT; v_gene: TRBV16; len: 15; d_gene: NA; j_gene: TRBJ1-4; abundance: few
CDR3aa: CSASHGATNEKLFF; CDR3nt: TGCAGTGCTAGCCACGGAGCAACTAATGAAAAACTGTTTTTT; v_gene: TRBV20-1; len: 14; d_gene: NA; j_gene: TRBJ1-4; abundance: NA
CDR3aa: CASSIGQGAYQPQHF; CDR3nt: TGTGCCAGTAGTATAGGACAGGGGGCTTATCAGCCCCAGCATTTT; v_gene: TRBV19; len: 15; d_gene: TRBD1; j_gene: TRBJ1-5; abundance: few
CDR3aa: CSAPGLLGEDTQYF; CDR3nt: TGCAGTGCCCCGGGACTCCTCGGGGAAGATACGCAGTATTTT; v_gene: TRBV20-1; len: 14; d_gene: NA; j_gene: TRBJ2-3; abundance: few
CDR3aa: CASSQGTGGEQFF; CDR3nt: TGTGCCAGCAGCCAAGGCACAGGGGGCGAGCAGTTCTTC; v_gene: TRBV4-2; len: 13; d_gene: TRBD1; j_gene: TRBJ2-1; abundance: few
CDR3aa: CASRSIRDSPGNTIYF; CDR3nt: TGTGCAAGTCGCTCAATTCGGGACAGTCCTGGAAACACCATATATTTT; v_gene: TRBV12-2; len: 16; d_gene: NA; j_gene: TRBJ1-3; abundance: many
CDR3aa: CASSEAMKGLEPQHF; CDR3nt: TGTGCCAGCAGTGAAGCAATGAAGGGACTGGAGCCCCAGCATTTT; v_gene: TRBV2; len: 15; d_gene: NA; j_gene: TRBJ1-5; abundance: few
CDR3aa: CASKEGARSKNIQYF; CDR3nt: TGTGCCAGCAAGGAGGGCGCTAGATCCAAAAACATTCAGTACTTC; v_gene: TRBV9; len: 15; d_gene: NA; j_gene: TRBJ2-4; abundance: NA
CDR3aa: CAISESAAEQYF; CDR3nt: TGTGCCATCAGTGAGTCTGCAGCCGAGCAGTACTTC; v_gene: TRBV10-3; len: 12; d_gene: NA; j_gene: TRBJ2-7; abundance: few
CDR3aa: CASSELVQGEQYF; CDR3nt: TGCGCCAGCAGTGAGTTGGTACAGGGCGAGCAGTACTTC; v_gene: TRBV10-1; len: 13; d_gene: NA; j_gene: TRBJ2-7; abundance: few
CDR3aa: CASSLGDLYEQYF; CDR3nt: TGTGCCAGCAGCTTAGGGGACCTCTACGAGCAGTACTTC; v_gene: TRBV7-9; len: 13; d_gene: NA; j_gene: TRBJ2-7; abundance: many
CDR3aa: CASSYPGAHANEQFF; CDR3nt: TGTGCCAGCAGTTATCCGGGGGCGCACGCCAATGAGCAGTTCTTC; v_gene: TRBV28; len: 15; d_gene: NA; j_gene: TRBJ2-1; abundance: NA
CDR3aa: CASSVILGSNEKLFF; CDR3nt: TGTGCCAGCAGTGTGATCCTGGGATCTAATGAAAAACTGTTTTTT; v_gene: TRBV2; len: 15; d_gene: NA; j_gene: TRBJ1-4; abundance: few
CDR3aa: CSVEVGQGLESGANVLTF; CDR3nt: TGCAGCGTTGAAGTCGGACAGGGATTAGAGTCTGGGGCCAACGTCCTGACTTTC; v_gene: TRBV29-1; len: 18; d_gene: TRBD1; j_gene: TRBJ2-6; abundance: NA
CDR3aa: CASGVRNEQYF; CDR3nt: TGTGCCTCTGGGGTCCGGAACGAGCAGTACTTC; v_gene: TRBV28; len: 11; d_gene: NA; j_gene: TRBJ2-7; abundance: NA
CDR3aa: CASSHGPADTQYF; CDR3nt: TGTGCCAGCAGCCACGGACCGGCAGATACGCAGTATTTT; v_gene: TRBV14; len: 13; d_gene: NA; j_gene: TRBJ2-3; abundance: few